In its sample, the clone carrying this TCR beta chain was seen once. Its antigen is still unknown. These data come from a study of response to subunit inactivated influenza vaccine. The study's findings and limits: Few new T cells, the authors suggested, are recruited by each seasonal influenza vaccination.

TCRdb reanalysed the RT-PCR reads using MiXCR and keeps one entry per CDR3 protein. This table holds about 650,000 distinct CDR3 sequences, around 15% found once. The germline gives CDR1 SGHTA, CDR2 FQGNSA. This CDR3 region has 13 residues. Trimming left V 4 bases short and J 12 bases short, with 18 bases between. This TCR derives from a man aged 50 to 59 who received an inactivated influenza vaccine. This rearrangement joins TRBV7-2 to TRBJ2-5; D unclear. The input for sequencing was PBMCs from blood, taken 14 to 15 days before vaccination. The CDR3 protein is CASSSDPKSLKYF. CDR3 coding DNA: TGTGCCAGCAGCTCGGACCCCAAGAGCCTTAAGTACTTC.